This T cell receptor beta chain was captured in a study of read filtering for tumor transcriptome and immune sequencing. The overall study: About 8 patients were R-ISS I, 16 were R-ISS II, more than five were R-ISS III.

Sampling of bone marrow took place during active disease in every patient. This clonotype was detected ten times or more. Its antigen is not known. This library used roughly 370 ng RNA and molecular barcoded adaptors spanning alpha/delta and beta/gamma chains. Each CDR3 protein gets one entry after TCRdb re-called the reads with MiXCR. The table records about 62,000 distinct CDR3 sequences, roughly 19% of them present only once. The CDR3 is 15 residues long. Germline-derived CDR1 and CDR2 are MNHNS and SASEGT. V shed 8 bases and J shed 4 bases, with 21 bases lying between them. Study results and limitations: Compared with RNA-seq, IR-seq gave much higher clonotype depth and reliability. In IR-seq, single-read clonotypes were around 80% of clonotypes but roughly 3.5% of reads.

Input material: a population of CD138-negative cells sorted from bone marrow. The TCR originated in a donor at least 40 years old with multiple myeloma. The V gene is TRBV6-1, the J gene TRBJ2-7, with D tentatively TRBD1 or TRBD2 (5 bases each). CDR3 in DNA: TGTGCCAGCTTGTCTCTCCGGGACGGAAGTTACGAGCAGTACTTC. It encodes CASLSLRDGSYEQYF.